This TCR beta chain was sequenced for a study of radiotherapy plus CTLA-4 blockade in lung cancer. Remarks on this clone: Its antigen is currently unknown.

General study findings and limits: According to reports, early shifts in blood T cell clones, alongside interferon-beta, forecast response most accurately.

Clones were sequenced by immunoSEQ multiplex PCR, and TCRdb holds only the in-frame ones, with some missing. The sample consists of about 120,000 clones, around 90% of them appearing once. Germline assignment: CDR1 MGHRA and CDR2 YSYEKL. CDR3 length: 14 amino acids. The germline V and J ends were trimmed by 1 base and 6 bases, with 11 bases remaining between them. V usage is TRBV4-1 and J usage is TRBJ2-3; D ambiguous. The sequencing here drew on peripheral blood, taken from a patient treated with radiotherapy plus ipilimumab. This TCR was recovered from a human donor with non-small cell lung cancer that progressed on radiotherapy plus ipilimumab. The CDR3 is CASSQGPPPDTQYF. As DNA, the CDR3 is TGCGCCAGCAGCCAAGGACCCCCCCCCGATACGCAGTATTTT.